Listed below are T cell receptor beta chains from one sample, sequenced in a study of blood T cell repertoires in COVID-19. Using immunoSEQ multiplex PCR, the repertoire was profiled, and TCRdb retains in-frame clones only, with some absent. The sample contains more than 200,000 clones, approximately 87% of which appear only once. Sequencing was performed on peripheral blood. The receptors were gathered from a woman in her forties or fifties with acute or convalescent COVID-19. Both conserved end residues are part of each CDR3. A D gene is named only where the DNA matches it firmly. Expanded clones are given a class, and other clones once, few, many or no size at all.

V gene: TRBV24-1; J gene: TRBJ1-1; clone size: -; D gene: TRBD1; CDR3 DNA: TGTGCCACCAGTGCTCCGGGACAGGGAACTGAAGCTTTCTTT; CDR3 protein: CATSAPGQGTEAFF
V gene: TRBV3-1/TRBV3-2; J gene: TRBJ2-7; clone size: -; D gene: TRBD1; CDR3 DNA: TGTGCCAGCAGCCGGGACAGGGGAGAAAACTACGAGCAGTACTTC; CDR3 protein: CASSRDRGENYEQYF
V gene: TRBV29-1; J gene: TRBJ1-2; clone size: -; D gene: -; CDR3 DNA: TGCAGCGTAAGAAAGGGGCCCTATGGCTACACCTTC; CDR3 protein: CSVRKGPYGYTF
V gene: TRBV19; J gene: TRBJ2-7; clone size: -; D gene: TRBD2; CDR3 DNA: TGTGCCAGTAGTTCCCGGGGCAGCGGGAGGCCGGGGGACGAGCAGTACTTC; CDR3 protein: CASSSRGSGRPGDEQYF
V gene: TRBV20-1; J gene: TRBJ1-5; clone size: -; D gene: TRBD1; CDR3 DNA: TGCAGTGCTAGTACAGGGGGCAATCAGCCCCAGCATTTT; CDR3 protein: CSASTGGNQPQHF
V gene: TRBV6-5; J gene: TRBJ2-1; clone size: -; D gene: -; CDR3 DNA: TGTGCCAGCAGCCTAGAGAGCTACAATGAGCAGTTCTTC; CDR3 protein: CASSLESYNEQFF
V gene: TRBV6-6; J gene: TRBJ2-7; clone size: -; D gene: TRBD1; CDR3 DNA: TGTGCCAGCAGCTATGGACAGGGCCCAAGCTACGAGCAGTACTTC; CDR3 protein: CASSYGQGPSYEQYF
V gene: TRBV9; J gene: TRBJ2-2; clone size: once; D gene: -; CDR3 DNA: TGTGCCAGCAGCGCGGGGAAGACACCCTGGAGTTTACTGTTTTTT; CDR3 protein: CASSAGKTPWSLLFF
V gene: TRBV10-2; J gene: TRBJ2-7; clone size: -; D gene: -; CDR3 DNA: TGCGCCAGCACCCCTAGCCGTTGGCCGGACTACGAGCAGTACTTC; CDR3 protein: CASTPSRWPDYEQYF
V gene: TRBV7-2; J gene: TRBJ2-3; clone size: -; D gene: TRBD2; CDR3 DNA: TGTGCCAGCAGCCTACTAGCGGTCACAGATACGCAGTATTTT; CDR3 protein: CASSLLAVTDTQYF
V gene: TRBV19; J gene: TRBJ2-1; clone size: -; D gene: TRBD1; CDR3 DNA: TGTGCCAGTAGTATAAGGACAGGGGAGGGAAATGAGCAGTTCTTC; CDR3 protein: CASSIRTGEGNEQFF
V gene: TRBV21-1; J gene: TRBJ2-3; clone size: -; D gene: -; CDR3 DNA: TGTGCCAGCAGCAATTTCCGGGACAGGGAAACAGATACGCAGTATTTT; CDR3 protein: CASSNFRDRETDTQYF
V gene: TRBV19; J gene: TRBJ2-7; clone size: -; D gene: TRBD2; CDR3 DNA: TGTGCCAGTAGTATCGGGGGGTACGAGCAGTACTTC; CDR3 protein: CASSIGGYEQYF
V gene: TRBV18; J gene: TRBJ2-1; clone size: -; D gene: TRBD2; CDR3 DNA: TGTGCCAGCTCACGAAGTCAGCCTAGCGGTTTTTACAATGAGCAGTTCTTC; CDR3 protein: CASSRSQPSGFYNEQFF
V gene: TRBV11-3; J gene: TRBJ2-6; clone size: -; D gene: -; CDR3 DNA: TGTGCCAGCAGCTTAGTTTGGGGGGTCCCTGGGGCCAACGTCCTGACTTTC; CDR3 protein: CASSLVWGVPGANVLTF
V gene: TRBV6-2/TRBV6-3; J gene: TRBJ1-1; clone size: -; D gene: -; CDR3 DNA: TGTGCCAGCAGTTACTCGGGGCCTGCTTTCTTT; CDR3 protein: CASSYSGPAFF
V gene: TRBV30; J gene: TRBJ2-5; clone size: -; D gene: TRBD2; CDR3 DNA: TGTGCCTGGAGCGTAGGCGGGGGGAAAGAGACCCAGTACTTC; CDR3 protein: CAWSVGGGKETQYF
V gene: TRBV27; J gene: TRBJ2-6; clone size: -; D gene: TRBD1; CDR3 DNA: TGTGCCAGCAGTTCCCCATCCGGGACAGTCTCTGGGGCCAACGTCCTGACTTTC; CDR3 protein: CASSSPSGTVSGANVLTF
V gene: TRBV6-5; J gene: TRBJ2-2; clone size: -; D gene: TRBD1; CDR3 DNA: TGTGCCAGCAGGCAAAGGGACAGAAACACCGGGGAGCTGTTTTTT; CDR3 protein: CASRQRDRNTGELFF
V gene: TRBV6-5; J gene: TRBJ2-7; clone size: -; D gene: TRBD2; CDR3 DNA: TGTGCCAGCAGTACTAGCGGGAGGGCCGACGAGCAGTACTTC; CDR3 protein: CASSTSGRADEQYF
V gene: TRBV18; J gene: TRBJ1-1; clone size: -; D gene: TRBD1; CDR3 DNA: TGTGCCAGCTCCACAGGGGAATCCGGCACTGAAGCTTTCTTT; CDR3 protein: CASSTGESGTEAFF
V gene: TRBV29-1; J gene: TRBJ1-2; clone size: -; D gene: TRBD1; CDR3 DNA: TGCAGCGTCGGGACAGGGGAGTATGGCTACACCTTC; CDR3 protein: CSVGTGEYGYTF
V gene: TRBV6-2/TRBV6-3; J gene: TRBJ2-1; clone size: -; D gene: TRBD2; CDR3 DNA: TGTGCCAGCAGTTACCTAAGCGGGAGGTCGTACAATGAGCAGTTCTTC; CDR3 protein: CASSYLSGRSYNEQFF